This T cell receptor (beta chain) was observed in a study of T cell responses to AZD1222 COVID-19 vaccine. V lost 1 base to trimming and J lost 3 bases, with 13 bases between them. The germline gives CDR1 LGHDT, CDR2 YNNKEL (reference sequence). This CDR3 is built from 15 residues. Sequencing was performed with immunoSEQ multiplex PCR; in TCRdb, only in-frame clones are kept and a portion is missing. The profile shows around 100,000 clones, approximately 90% of them singletons. Material: peripheral blood, obtained on day 0 of AZD1222 vaccination. The chain joins TRBV3-1 (or the pseudogene TRBV3-2) to TRBJ2-7, with D possibly TRBD1 on 6 matching bases. The sequence derives from an adult in good health. The CDR3 region is CASSQGFGTIYEQYF. DNA of the CDR3: TGTGCCAGCAGCCAAGGTTTCGGGACAATCTACGAGCAGTACTTC.